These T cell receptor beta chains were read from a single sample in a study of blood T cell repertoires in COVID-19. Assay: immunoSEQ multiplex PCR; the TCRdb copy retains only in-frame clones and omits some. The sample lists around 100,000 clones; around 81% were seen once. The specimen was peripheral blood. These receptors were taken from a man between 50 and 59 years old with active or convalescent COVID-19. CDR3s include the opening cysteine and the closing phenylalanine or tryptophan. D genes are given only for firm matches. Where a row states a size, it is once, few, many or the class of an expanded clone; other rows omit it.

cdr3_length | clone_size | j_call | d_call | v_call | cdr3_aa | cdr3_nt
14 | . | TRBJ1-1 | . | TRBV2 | CASREGGHGTEAFF | TGTGCCAGCAGGGAGGGAGGGCACGGCACTGAAGCTTTCTTT
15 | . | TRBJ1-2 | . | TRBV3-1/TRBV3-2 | CASSQDYNRNYGYTF | TGTGCCAGCAGCCAAGATTATAACAGAAACTATGGCTACACCTTC
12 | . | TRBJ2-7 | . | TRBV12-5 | CASGLRSYEQYF | TGTGCTAGTGGTTTGAGGAGTTACGAGCAGTACTTC
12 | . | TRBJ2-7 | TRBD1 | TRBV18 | CASSTTGGEQYF | TGTGCCAGCTCAACGACAGGGGGCGAGCAGTACTTC
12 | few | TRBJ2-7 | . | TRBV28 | CASDTHSYEQYF | TGTGCCAGCGATACTCACTCCTACGAGCAGTACTTC
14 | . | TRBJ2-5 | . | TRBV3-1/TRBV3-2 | CASSQYSPGETQYF | TGTGCCAGCAGCCAATACAGTCCTGGCGAGACCCAGTACTTC
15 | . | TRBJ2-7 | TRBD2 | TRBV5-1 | CASSPRTSGAYEQYF | TGCGCCAGCAGCCCGCGGACTAGCGGCGCCTACGAGCAGTACTTC
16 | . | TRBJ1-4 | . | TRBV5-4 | CASSFLTARGNEKLFF | TGTGCCAGCAGCTTTTTAACAGCGAGGGGGAATGAAAAACTGTTTTTT
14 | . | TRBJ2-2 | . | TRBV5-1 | CASSPFSGTGELFF | TGCGCCAGCAGCCCTTTCTCCGGGACAGGGGAGCTGTTTTTT
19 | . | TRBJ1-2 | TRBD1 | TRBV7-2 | CASSLSIGGTGLANYGYTF | TGTGCCAGCAGCTTAAGTATTGGAGGGACAGGATTAGCTAACTATGGCTACACCTTC
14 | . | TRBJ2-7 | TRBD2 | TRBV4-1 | CASSHGGSRDEQYF | TGCGCCAGCAGCCATGGCGGGAGTAGAGACGAGCAGTACTTC
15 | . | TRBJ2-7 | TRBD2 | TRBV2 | CASSEVGTRGREQYF | TGTGCCAGCAGTGAGGTGGGGACTAGGGGTCGCGAGCAGTACTTC
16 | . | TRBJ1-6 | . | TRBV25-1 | CASSGTRGVWNSPLHF | TGTGCCAGCAGTGGCACCCGGGGGGTCTGGAATTCACCCCTCCACTTT
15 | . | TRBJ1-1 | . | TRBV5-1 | CASTAQAAGNTEAFF | TGCGCCAGCACCGCACAGGCAGCCGGGAACACTGAAGCTTTCTTT
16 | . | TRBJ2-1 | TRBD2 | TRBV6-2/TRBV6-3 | CASSYYSTSGKNEQFF | TGTGCCAGCAGTTATTACTCGACTAGCGGGAAGAATGAGCAGTTCTTC
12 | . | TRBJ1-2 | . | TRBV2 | CASSVGQGGYTF | TGTGCCAGCAGTGTAGGCCAGGGGGGCTACACCTTC
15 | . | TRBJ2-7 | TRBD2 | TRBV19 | CASSPTSGRVYEQYF | TGTGCCAGTAGTCCAACTAGCGGGAGGGTCTACGAGCAGTACTTC
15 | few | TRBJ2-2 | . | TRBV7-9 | CASSLVGSYAGELFF | TGTGCCAGCAGCTTAGTCGGGTCATACGCCGGGGAGCTGTTTTTT
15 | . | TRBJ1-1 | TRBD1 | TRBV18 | CASSTGERSNTEAFF | TGTGCCAGCTCAACAGGGGAGAGGTCGAACACTGAAGCTTTCTTT
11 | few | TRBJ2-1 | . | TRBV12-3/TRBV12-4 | CASSPEGEQFF | TGTGCCAGCAGTCCCGAGGGAGAACAGTTCTTC
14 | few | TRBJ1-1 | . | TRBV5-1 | CASSLDRVYSEAFF | TGCGCCAGCAGCTTGGACAGGGTCTACTCTGAAGCTTTCTTT
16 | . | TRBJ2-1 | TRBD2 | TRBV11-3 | CASSTRSGRVGDEQFF | TGTGCCAGCAGCACCCGGAGCGGGAGGGTCGGGGATGAGCAGTTCTTC
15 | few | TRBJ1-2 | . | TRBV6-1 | CASSEGGGYNYGYTF | TGTGCCAGCAGTGAAGGAGGCGGTTATAACTATGGCTACACCTTC
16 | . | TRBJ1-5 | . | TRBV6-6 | CASSYSGAASAQPQHF | TGTGCCAGCAGTTACTCGGGAGCTGCGAGCGCCCAGCCCCAGCATTTT
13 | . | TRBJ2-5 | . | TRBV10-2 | CASSVHREETQYF | TGCGCCAGCAGTGTCCACAGGGAAGAGACCCAGTACTTC
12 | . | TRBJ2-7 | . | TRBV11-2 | CASSLGLLEQYF | TGTGCCAGCAGCTTAGGGTTACTCGAGCAGTACTTC
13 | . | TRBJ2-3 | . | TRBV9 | CASSVVATDTQYF | TGTGCCAGCAGCGTAGTAGCTACAGATACGCAGTATTTT
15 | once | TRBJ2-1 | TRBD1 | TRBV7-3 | CASSQQGANYNEQFF | TGTGCCAGCAGCCAGCAGGGGGCCAACTACAATGAGCAGTTCTTC
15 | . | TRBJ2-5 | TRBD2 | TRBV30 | CAWSPGLAAVETQYF | TGTGCCTGGAGCCCGGGACTAGCGGCAGTCGAGACCCAGTACTTC
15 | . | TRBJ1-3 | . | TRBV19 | CATASQGNSGNTIYF | TGTGCCACAGCGTCCCAGGGTAACTCTGGAAACACCATATATTTT
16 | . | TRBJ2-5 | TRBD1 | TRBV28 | CASSSQDRALLGTQYF | TGTGCCAGCAGTTCCCAGGACAGGGCCCTCCTGGGTACCCAGTACTTC
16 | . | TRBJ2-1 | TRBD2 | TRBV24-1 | CATSDVLAGVRDEQFF | TGTGCCACCAGTGATGTACTAGCGGGAGTAAGGGATGAGCAGTTCTTC
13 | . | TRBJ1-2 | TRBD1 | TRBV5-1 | CASSFTGGYGYTF | TGCGCCAGCAGCTTTACAGGGGGGTATGGCTACACCTTC
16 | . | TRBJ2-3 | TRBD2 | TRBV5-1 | CASSPSGTSDTDTQYF | TGCGCCAGCAGCCCATCCGGGACTAGCGATACAGATACGCAGTATTTT
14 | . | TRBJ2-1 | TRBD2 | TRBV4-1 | CASSLGTSIYEQFF | TGCGCCAGCAGCCTTGGGACTAGTATATATGAGCAGTTCTTC
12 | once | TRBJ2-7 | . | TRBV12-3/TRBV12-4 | CASSWTAGEQYF | TGTGCCAGCAGTTGGACTGCCGGCGAGCAGTACTTC
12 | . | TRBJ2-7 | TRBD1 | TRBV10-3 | CAIGQDSYEQYF | TGTGCCATCGGACAGGATTCCTACGAGCAGTACTTC
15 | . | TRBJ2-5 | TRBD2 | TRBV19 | CASSIVSGGQETQYF | TGTGCCAGTAGTATCGTTAGCGGGGGACAAGAGACCCAGTACTTC
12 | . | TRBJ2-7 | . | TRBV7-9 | CASSLTGDEQYF | TGTGCCAGCAGCTTAACGGGGGACGAGCAGTACTTC
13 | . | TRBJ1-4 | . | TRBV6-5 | CASSYGRTAQLFF | TGTGCCAGCAGTTATGGCAGGACTGCGCAACTGTTTTTT
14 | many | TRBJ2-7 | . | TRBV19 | CASSLQGRPYEQYF | TGTGCCAGTAGTCTACAGGGACGTCCCTACGAGCAGTACTTC
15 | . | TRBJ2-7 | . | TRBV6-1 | CASSEAAGVNYEQYF | TGTGCCAGCAGTGAAGCGGCAGGGGTAAACTACGAGCAGTACTTC
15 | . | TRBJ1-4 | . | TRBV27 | CASSPRGVANEKLFF | TGTGCCAGCAGTCCCCGGGGGGTAGCTAATGAAAAACTGTTTTTT
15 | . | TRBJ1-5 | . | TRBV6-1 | CASSEVGVGNQPQHF | TGTGCCAGCAGTGAAGTAGGGGTGGGAAATCAGCCCCAGCATTTT
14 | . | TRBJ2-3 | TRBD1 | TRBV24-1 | CATSSGQGTDTQYF | TGTGCCACCAGTTCTGGACAGGGCACAGATACGCAGTATTTT
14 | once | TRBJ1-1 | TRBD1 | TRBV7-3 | CASSFGTANTEAFF | TGTGCCAGCAGCTTCGGGACAGCTAACACTGAAGCTTTCTTT
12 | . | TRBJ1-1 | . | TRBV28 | CASKGGHTEAFF | TGTGCCAGCAAGGGGGGGCACACTGAAGCTTTCTTT
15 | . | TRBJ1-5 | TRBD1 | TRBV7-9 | CASSQGTGNNQPQHF | TGTGCCAGCAGCCAAGGGACAGGGAACAATCAGCCCCAGCATTTT
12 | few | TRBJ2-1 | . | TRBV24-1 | CATSGASPEQFF | TGTGCCACCAGTGGCGCGTCCCCTGAGCAGTTCTTC
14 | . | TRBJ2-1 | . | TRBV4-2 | CASSQAGSFDEQFF | TGTGCCAGCAGCCAAGCCGGGAGCTTCGATGAGCAGTTCTTC
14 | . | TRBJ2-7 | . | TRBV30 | CAWSVRLDPYEQYF | TGTGCCTGGAGTGTAAGGCTAGACCCCTACGAGCAGTACTTC
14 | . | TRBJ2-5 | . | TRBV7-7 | CASTEKGVQETQYF | TGTGCTAGCACTGAGAAAGGGGTCCAAGAGACCCAGTACTTC
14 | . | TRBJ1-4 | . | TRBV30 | CASPLRGFYEKLFF | TGTGCCTCCCCCCTACGGGGGTTTTATGAAAAACTGTTTTTT
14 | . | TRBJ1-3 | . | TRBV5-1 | CASSNQGAGNTIYF | TGCGCCAGCAGCAATCAGGGTGCCGGAAACACCATATATTTT
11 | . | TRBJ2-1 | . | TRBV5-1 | CASSLIEEQFF | TGCGCCAGCAGCTTGATAGAGGAGCAGTTCTTC
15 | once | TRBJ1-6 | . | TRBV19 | CASSKQESYNSPLHF | TGTGCCAGTAGTAAACAGGAGAGTTATAATTCACCCCTCCACTTT
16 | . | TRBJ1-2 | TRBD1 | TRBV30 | CAWTGFVAGGAYGYTF | TGTGCCTGGACCGGATTTGTGGCAGGGGGCGCCTATGGCTACACCTTC
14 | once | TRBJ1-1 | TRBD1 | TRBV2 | CASSEQGANTEAFF | TGTGCCAGCAGTGAGCAGGGGGCGAACACTGAAGCTTTCTTT